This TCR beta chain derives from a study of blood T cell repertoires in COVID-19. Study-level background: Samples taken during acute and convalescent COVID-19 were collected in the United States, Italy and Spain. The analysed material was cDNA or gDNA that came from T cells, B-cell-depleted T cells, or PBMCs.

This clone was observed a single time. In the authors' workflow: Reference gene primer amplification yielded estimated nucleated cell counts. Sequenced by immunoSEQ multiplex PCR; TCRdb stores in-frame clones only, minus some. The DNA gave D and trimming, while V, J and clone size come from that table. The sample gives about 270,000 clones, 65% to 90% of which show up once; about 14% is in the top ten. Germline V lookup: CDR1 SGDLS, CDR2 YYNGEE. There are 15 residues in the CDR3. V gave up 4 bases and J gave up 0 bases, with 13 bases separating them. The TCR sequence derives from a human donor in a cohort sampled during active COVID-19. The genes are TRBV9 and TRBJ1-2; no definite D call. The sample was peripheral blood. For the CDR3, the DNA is TGTGCCAGCAGCTCCACGGGGTCGACTAACTATGGCTACACCTTC. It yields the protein CASSSTGSTNYGYTF.